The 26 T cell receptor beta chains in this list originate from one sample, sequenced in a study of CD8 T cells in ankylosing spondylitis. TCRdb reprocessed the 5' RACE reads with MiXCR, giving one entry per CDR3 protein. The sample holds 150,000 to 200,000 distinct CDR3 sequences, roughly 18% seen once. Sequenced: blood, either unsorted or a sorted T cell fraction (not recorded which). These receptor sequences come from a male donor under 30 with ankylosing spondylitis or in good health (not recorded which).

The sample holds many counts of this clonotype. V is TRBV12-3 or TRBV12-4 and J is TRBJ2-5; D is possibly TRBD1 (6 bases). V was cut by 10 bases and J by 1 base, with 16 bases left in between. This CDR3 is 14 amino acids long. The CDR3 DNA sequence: TGTGCCACCAAAATACGGGACACCCAAGAGACCCAGTACTTC. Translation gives CATKIRDTQETQYF.

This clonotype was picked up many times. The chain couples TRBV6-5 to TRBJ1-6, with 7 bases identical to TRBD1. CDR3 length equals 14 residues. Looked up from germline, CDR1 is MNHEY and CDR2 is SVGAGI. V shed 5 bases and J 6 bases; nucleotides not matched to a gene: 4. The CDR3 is CASSDRAGNSPLHF. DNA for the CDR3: TGTGCCAGCAGTGACAGGGCCGGTAATTCACCCCTCCACTTT.

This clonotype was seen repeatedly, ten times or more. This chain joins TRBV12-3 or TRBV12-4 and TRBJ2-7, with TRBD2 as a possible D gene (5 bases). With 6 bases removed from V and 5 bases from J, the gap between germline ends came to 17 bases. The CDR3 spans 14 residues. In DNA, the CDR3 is TGTGCCAGCAGCTCTCAGGAGGCACCCAACGAGCAGTACTTC. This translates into CASSSQEAPNEQYF.

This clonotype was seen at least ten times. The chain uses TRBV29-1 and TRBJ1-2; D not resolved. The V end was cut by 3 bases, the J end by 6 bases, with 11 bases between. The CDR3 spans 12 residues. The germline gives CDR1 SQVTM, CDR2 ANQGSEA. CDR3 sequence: CSVESGENGYTF. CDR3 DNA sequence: TGCAGCGTTGAGTCAGGAGAAAATGGCTACACCTTC.

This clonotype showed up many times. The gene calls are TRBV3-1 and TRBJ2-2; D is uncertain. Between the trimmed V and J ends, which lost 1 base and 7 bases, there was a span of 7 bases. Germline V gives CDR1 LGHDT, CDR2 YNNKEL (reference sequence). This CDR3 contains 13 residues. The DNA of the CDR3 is TGTGCCAGCAGCCAAGGTCGAAACGGGGAGCTGTTTTTT. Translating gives CASSQGRNGELFF.

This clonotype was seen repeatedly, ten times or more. The CDR3 DNA is TGCAGTGCTAGTGTGCGGCTAGCGGGGCACACAGATACGCAGTATTTT. It specifies CSASVRLAGHTDTQYF. The gene calls are TRBV20-1 and TRBJ2-3; 9 bases are a match to TRBD2. Losses at the gene ends were 3 bases for V and 2 bases for J; bases not matched to a gene: 9. Germline-derived CDR1 and CDR2 are DFQATT and SNEGSKA (reference sequence). There are 16 residues in the CDR3.

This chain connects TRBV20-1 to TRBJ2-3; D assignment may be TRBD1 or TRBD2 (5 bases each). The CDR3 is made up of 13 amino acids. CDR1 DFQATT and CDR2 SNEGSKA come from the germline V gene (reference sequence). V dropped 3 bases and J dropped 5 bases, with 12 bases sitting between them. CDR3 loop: CSASWIGGDTQYF. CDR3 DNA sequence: TGCAGTGCTAGTTGGATTGGGGGAGATACGCAGTATTTT.

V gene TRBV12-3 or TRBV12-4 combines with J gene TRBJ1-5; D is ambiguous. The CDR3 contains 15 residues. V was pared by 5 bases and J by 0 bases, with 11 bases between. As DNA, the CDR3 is TGTGCCAGCAGTCATGGCGATTATAGCAATCAGCCCCAGCATTTT. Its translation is CASSHGDYSNQPQHF.

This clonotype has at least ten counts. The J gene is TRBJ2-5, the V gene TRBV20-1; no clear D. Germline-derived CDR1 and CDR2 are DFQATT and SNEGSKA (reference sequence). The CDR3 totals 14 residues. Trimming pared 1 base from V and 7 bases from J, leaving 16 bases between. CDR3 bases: TGCAGTGCTAGAGGCTCCACCCGAGAGGTGACCCAGTACTTC. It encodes CSARGSTREVTQYF.

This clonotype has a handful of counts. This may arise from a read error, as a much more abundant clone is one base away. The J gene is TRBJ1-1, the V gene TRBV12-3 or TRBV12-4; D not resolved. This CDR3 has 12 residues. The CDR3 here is CASTVRNPEAFF. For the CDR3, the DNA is TGTGCCAGCACAGTAAGGAACCCTGAAGCTTTCTTT.

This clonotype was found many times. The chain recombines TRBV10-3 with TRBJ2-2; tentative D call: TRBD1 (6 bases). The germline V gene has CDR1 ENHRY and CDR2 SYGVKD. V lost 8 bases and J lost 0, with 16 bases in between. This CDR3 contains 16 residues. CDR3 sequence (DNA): TGTGCCATCTCAAATACCGGGACAACGAACACCGGGGAGCTGTTTTTT. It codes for CAISNTGTTNTGELFF.

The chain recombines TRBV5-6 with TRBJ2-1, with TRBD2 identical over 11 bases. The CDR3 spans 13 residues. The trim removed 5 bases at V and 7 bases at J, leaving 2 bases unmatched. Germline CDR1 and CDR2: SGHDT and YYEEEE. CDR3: CASRLAGVNEQFF. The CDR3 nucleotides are TGTGCCAGCAGACTAGCGGGAGTTAATGAGCAGTTCTTC.

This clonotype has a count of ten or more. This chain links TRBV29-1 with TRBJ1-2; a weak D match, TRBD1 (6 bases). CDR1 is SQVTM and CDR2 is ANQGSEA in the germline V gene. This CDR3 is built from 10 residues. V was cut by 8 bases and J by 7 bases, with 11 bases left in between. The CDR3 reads CSCGGGGYTF. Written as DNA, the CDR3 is TGCAGCTGTGGAGGGGGTGGCTACACCTTC.

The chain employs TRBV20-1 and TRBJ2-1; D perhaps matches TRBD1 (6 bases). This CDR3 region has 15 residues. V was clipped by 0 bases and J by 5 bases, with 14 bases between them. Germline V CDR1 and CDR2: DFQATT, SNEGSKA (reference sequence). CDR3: CSARDHRDPDNEQFF. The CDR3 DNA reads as TGCAGTGCTAGAGACCACAGGGATCCGGACAATGAGCAGTTCTTC.

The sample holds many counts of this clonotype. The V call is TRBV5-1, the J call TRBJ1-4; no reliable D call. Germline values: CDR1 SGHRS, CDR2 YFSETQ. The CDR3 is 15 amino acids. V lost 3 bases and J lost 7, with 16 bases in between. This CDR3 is CASSWMEATGEKLFF. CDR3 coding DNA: TGCGCCAGCAGCTGGATGGAGGCCACCGGTGAAAAACTGTTTTTT.

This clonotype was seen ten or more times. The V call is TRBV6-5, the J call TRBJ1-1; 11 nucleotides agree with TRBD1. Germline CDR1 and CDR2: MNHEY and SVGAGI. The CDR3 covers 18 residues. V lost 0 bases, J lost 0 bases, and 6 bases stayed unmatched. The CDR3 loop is CASSYSWTGGGVNTEAFF. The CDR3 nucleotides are TGTGCCAGCAGTTACTCGTGGACAGGGGGCGGCGTGAACACTGAAGCTTTCTTT.

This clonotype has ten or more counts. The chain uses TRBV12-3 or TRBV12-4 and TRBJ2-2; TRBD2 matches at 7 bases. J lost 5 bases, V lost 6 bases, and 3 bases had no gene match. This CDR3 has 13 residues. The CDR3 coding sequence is TGTGCCAGCAGCGAGCGGGAAACCGGGGAGCTGTTTTTT. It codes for CASSERETGELFF.

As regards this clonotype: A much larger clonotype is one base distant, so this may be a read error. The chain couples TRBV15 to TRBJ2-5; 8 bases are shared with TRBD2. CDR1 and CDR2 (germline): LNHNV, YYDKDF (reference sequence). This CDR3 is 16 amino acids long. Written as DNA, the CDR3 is TGTGCCGCCAGCAGAGGGTGGAGCGGGGGCAAAGAGACCCAGTACTTC. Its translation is CAASRGWSGGKETQYF.

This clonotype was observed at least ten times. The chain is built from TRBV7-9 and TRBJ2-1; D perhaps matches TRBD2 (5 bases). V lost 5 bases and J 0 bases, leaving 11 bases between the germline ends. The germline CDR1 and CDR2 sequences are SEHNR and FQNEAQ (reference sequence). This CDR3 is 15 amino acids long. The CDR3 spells CASSRTGTSYNEQFF. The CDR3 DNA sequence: TGTGCCAGCAGCCGGACTGGCACCTCCTACAATGAGCAGTTCTTC.

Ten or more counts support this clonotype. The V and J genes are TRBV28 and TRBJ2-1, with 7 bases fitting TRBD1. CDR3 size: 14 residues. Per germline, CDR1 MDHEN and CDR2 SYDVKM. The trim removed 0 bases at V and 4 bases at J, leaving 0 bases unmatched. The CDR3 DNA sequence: TGTGCCAGCAGTTTATGGGGACAGTACAATGAGCAGTTCTTC. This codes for CASSLWGQYNEQFF.

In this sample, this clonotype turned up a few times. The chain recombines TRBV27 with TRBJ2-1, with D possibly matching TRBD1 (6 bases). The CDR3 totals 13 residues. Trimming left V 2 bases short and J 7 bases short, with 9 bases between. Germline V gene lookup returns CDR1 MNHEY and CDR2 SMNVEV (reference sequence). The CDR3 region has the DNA TGTGCCAGCAGTTTAAACAGGGCAAATGAGCAGTTCTTC. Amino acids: CASSLNRANEQFF.

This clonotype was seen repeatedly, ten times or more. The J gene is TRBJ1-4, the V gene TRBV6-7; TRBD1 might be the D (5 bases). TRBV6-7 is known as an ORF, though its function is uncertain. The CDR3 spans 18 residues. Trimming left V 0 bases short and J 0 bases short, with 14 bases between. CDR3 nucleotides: TGTGCCAGCAGTTACTCGATTGGGGCTGCCGCAACTAATGAAAAACTGTTTTTT. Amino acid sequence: CASSYSIGAAATNEKLFF.

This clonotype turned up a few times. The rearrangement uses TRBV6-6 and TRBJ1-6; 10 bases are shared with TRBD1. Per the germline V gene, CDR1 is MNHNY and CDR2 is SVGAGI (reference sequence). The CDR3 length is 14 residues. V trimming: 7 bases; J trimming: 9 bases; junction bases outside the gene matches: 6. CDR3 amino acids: CASKTDRGLSPLHF. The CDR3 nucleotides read TGTGCCAGCAAAACCGACAGGGGGCTTTCACCCCTCCACTTT.

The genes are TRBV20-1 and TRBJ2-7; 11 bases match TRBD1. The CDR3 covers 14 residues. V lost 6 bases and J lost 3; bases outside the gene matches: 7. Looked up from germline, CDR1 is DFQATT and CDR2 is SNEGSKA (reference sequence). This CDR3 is CSARWDRGVYEQYF. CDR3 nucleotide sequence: TGCAGTGCACGGTGGGACAGGGGGGTCTACGAGCAGTACTTC.

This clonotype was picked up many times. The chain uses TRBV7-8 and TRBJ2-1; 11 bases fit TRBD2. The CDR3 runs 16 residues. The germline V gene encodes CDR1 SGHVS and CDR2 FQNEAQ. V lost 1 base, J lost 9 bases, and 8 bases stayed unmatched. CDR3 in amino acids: CASSLGVLAGDVEQFF. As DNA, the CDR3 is TGTGCCAGCAGCTTAGGGGTACTAGCGGGAGATGTTGAGCAGTTCTTC.

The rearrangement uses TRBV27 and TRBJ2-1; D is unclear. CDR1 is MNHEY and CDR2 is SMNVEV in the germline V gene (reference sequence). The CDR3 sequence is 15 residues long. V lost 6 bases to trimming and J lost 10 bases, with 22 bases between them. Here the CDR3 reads CASSLATPRSGEQFF. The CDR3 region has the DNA TGTGCCAGCAGCCTCGCCACGCCCCGGAGTGGGGAGCAGTTCTTC.